These T cell receptor beta chains were read from a single sample in a study of blood T cell repertoires in COVID-19. Produced via immunoSEQ multiplex PCR; TCRdb's table is partial and in-frame only. Of a few hundred thousand clones listed, around 87% are singletons. The sequencing input was PBMCs or T cells enriched from blood (not recorded which). The receptors shown here come from a woman between 45 and 60 years old who had recovered from COVID-19. The CDR3 runs from the conserved cysteine through the conserved F or W. A D gene is named only where the DNA matches it firmly. Clone size is stated in some rows and not others, as once, few, many or a class when expanded.

clone_size	v_call	d_call	j_call	cdr3_nt	cdr3_aa
-	TRBV27	-	TRBJ1-6	TGTGCCAGCAGTTTTGAGGGAATCGGTTCACCCCTCCACTTT	CASSFEGIGSPLHF
once	TRBV3-1/TRBV3-2	TRBD2	TRBJ2-2	TGTGCCAGCAAAAGCGGGGGGGCGCTCGCCGGGGAGCTGTTTTTT	CASKSGGALAGELFF
-	TRBV5-5	TRBD1	TRBJ1-2	TGTGCCAGCAGCTTGCTCGGGACAGGGGGTGGCTACACCTTC	CASSLLGTGGGYTF
-	TRBV6-1	TRBD1	TRBJ1-4	TGTGCCAGCAGTGAACAGGGGGGTGAAAAACTGTTTTTT	CASSEQGGEKLFF
-	TRBV14	TRBD2	TRBJ2-2	TGTGCCAGCAGCCGCGGACTAGCGGGCAACACCGGGGAGCTGTTTTTT	CASSRGLAGNTGELFF
-	TRBV3-1/TRBV3-2	TRBD2	TRBJ2-1	TGTGCCAGCAGCCATACAGGCGGGGGGAGTGTCAATGAGCAGTTCTTC	CASSHTGGGSVNEQFF
-	TRBV19	TRBD1	TRBJ2-7	TGTGCCAGTAGTAAGACAGGGTTTCTCCACGGGGAGCAGTACTTC	CASSKTGFLHGEQYF
-	TRBV14	TRBD1	TRBJ1-6	TGTGCCAGCAGTCCAGGGGGCTCGGTTTCACCCCTCCACTTT	CASSPGGSVSPLHF
-	TRBV29-1	-	TRBJ1-2	TGCAGCGTAAGACAGACTAACTATGGCTACACCTTC	CSVRQTNYGYTF
-	TRBV12-3/TRBV12-4	-	TRBJ1-4	TGTGCCAGCAGTTTTCAAGAAAAACTGTTTTTT	CASSFQEKLFF
-	TRBV24-1	TRBD2	TRBJ2-1	TGTGCCACCAGTGAGATTCTAGCGGGGGAGCAGTTCTTC	CATSEILAGEQFF
-	TRBV4-2	-	TRBJ2-6	TGTGCCAGCAGCCAAGTAGGAGGGGCTGGGGCCAACGTCCTGACTTTC	CASSQVGGAGANVLTF
-	TRBV5-8	TRBD1	TRBJ1-2	TGTGCCAGCAGCTCCGGACAGGTATATGGCTACACCTTC	CASSSGQVYGYTF
-	TRBV30	-	TRBJ1-1	TGTGCCTGGACCATGGGCGGGCCCACTGAAGCTTTCTTT	CAWTMGGPTEAFF
-	TRBV18	-	TRBJ1-1	TGTGCCAGCTCACAGATGGGTTGGACACGAGATTACACTGAAGCTTTCTTT	CASSQMGWTRDYTEAFF
-	TRBV3-1/TRBV3-2	-	TRBJ2-1	TGTGCCAGCAGCCCAGTCGGTGTTGAGGGTTTCAATGAGCAGTTCTTC	CASSPVGVEGFNEQFF
-	TRBV7-2	-	TRBJ2-7	TGTGCCAGCAGCTTAGGGGGACTGATTACCTACGAGCAGTACTTC	CASSLGGLITYEQYF
-	TRBV3-1/TRBV3-2	-	TRBJ1-2	TGTGCCAGCAGCGCGTTCCCCTATGGCTACACCTTC	CASSAFPYGYTF
-	TRBV28	-	TRBJ1-2	TGTGCCAGCAGTTTCCACGGCTATGGCTACACCTTC	CASSFHGYGYTF
few	TRBV30	TRBD1	TRBJ1-5	TGTGCCTGGAGTGTACAGGGGAGAAAATACCAGCATTTT	CAWSVQGRKYQHF
-	TRBV2	TRBD2	TRBJ2-5	TGTGCCAGCAGTCCTGCCGGGACTAGCGGGGGGGCCCAAGAGACCCAGTACTTC	CASSPAGTSGGAQETQYF
-	TRBV2	-	TRBJ1-1	TGTGCCAGCAGTGCCGAGGGAGCTGAAGCTTTCTTT	CASSAEGAEAFF
-	TRBV6-2/TRBV6-3	-	TRBJ2-1	TGTGCCAGCAGTCAGGAGGCGGGACGTATCAATGAGCAGTTCTTC	CASSQEAGRINEQFF
-	TRBV7-9	-	TRBJ2-1	TGTGCCAGCAGCTCCTGGGACACCAGGTCGTACAATGAGCAGTTCTTC	CASSSWDTRSYNEQFF
-	TRBV2	TRBD1	TRBJ2-7	TGTGCCAGCAGTGAAGCCGGGACAGGGTTCGACGAGCAGTACTTC	CASSEAGTGFDEQYF
-	TRBV28	-	TRBJ1-6	TGTGCCAGCAGTCCCCCGTTAGTGAGATATTCACCCCTCCACTTT	CASSPPLVRYSPLHF
few	TRBV11-2	-	TRBJ2-2	TGTGCCAGCAGCGGGACTTATAACACCGGGGAGCTGTTTTTT	CASSGTYNTGELFF
-	TRBV4-1	-	TRBJ2-7	TGCGCCAGCAGCCAATCCGAGAGCTCCTACGAGCAGTACTTC	CASSQSESSYEQYF
few	TRBV19	TRBD1	TRBJ2-2	TGTGCCAGTACCCCCACGGACAGGGTAAACACCGGGGAGCTGTTTTTT	CASTPTDRVNTGELFF
-	TRBV19	TRBD1	TRBJ1-5	TGTGCCAGTAGTTTAAGGGGACAGGGACCATATAGCAATCAGCCCCAGCATTTT	CASSLRGQGPYSNQPQHF
-	TRBV7-2	-	TRBJ2-5	TGTGCCAGCAGCTTAGCACCAGGAGGGCAAGAGACCCAGTACTTC	CASSLAPGGQETQYF